Following are 24 T cell receptor beta chains from one sample sequenced in a study of identical twins. TCRdb re-derived calls from the 5' RACE reads in MiXCR, one entry per CDR3 protein. Of around 690,000 distinct CDR3 sequences detected, about 20% appear once; the ten largest clones hold roughly 4%. These data also featured in a second study, about T cells expressing NK-cell markers.

Material: PBMCs. Receptors were obtained from a woman aged 18-30 years in good health.

In its sample, this clonotype was seen many times. The V and J genes are TRBV29-1 and TRBJ2-3; 8 bases are a match to TRBD2. Germline trimming cut 4 bases from V and 5 bases from J; bases unmatched to any gene: 2. Germline values: CDR1 SQVTM, CDR2 ANQGSEA. The CDR3 covers 12 residues. The CDR3 region has the DNA TGCAGCGTTGGACGGGAGGGAGATACGCAGTATTTT. This translates into CSVGREGDTQYF.

This clonotype was picked up a small number of times. The rearrangement joins TRBV20-1 to TRBJ2-5; 7 bases are a match to TRBD1. Germline CDR1 DFQATT, CDR2 SNEGSKA (reference sequence). V lost 3 bases to trimming and J lost 5 bases; unmatched junction nucleotides: 9. This CDR3 has 14 residues. CDR3 bases: TGCAGTGCTAGGTTAACAGGGGTTCACGAGACCCAGTACTTC. It translates to CSARLTGVHETQYF.

This clonotype was observed a few times. The chain recombines TRBV5-1 with TRBJ2-5; TRBD2 matches 7 bases. The J segment lost 3 bases and the V segment lost 1 base, leaving 6 bases of the junction unmatched. Germline V CDR1 and CDR2: SGHRS, YFSETQ. The length of the CDR3 is 15 residues. The CDR3 region has the DNA TGCGCCAGCAGCTTGAACCTAGCGGTGAAAGAGACCCAGTACTTC. It codes for CASSLNLAVKETQYF.

This clonotype was counted between two and nine times. This rearrangement joins TRBV11-2 to TRBJ2-3, with no clear D. Germline CDR1 is SGHAT and CDR2 is FQNNGV. Trimming shortened V by 0 bases and J by 2 bases, and 21 bases separated the two germline ends. This CDR3 has 19 amino acids. The CDR3 bases are TGTGCCAGCAGCTTAGATTGGAACCACCGGCTGTCGGACACAGATACGCAGTATTTT. Its protein product is CASSLDWNHRLSDTDTQYF. The variable domain in full, completed from reference TRBV11-2 and TRBJ2-3, reads EAGVAQSPRYKIIEKRQSVAFWCNPISGHATLYWYQQILGQGPKLLIQFQNNGVVDDSQLPKDRFSAERLKGVDSTLKIQPAKLEDSAVYLCASSLDWNHRLSDTDTQYFGPGTRLTVL.

The chain is built from TRBV4-1 and TRBJ2-5, with D possibly matching TRBD2 (5 bases). The CDR3 has 13 amino acids. The germline V and J ends were trimmed by 4 bases and 5 bases, with 11 bases remaining between them. Germline V gives CDR1 MGHRA, CDR2 YSYEKL. The CDR3 DNA reads as TGCGCCAGCAGCCGCGGGCGGATGGAGACCCAGTACTTC. Translating gives CASSRGRMETQYF.

For the CDR3, the DNA is TGTGCCAGCAGTTTTTTGGACACCATATATTTT. Its protein is CASSFLDTIYF. The genes are TRBV28 and TRBJ1-3; D is ambiguous. The germline V gene has CDR1 MDHEN and CDR2 SYDVKM. CDR3 length equals 11 residues. Trimming pared 3 bases from V and 8 bases from J, leaving 5 bases between.

This clonotype was seen a handful of times. The CDR3 loop reads CASSLVLPVGGLIYEQYF. The CDR3, as DNA: TGTGCCAGCAGCTTAGTCCTTCCCGTAGGAGGACTCATCTACGAGCAGTACTTC. V is TRBV11-2 and J is TRBJ2-7; weak D call: TRBD2 (5 bases). CDR3 length: 18 amino acids. The V end was cut by 1 base, the J end by 3 bases, with 22 bases between. CDR1 SGHAT and CDR2 FQNNGV come from the germline V gene.

This clonotype has more than one count but fewer than ten. This sequence joins TRBV9 and TRBJ2-7, with 7 bases aligning to TRBD1. Per the germline V gene, CDR1 is SGDLS and CDR2 is YYNGEE. Trimming removed 0 bases from V and 6 bases from J; junction bases left unmatched: 3. CDR3 size: 13 residues. The CDR3 loop is CASSVGQGGEQYF. The CDR3 DNA is TGTGCCAGCAGCGTAGGACAGGGTGGCGAGCAGTACTTC.

The J gene is TRBJ2-7, the V gene TRBV29-1, with no clear D. Germline values: CDR1 SQVTM, CDR2 ANQGSEA. Trimming left V 4 bases short and J 5 bases short, with 12 bases between. CDR3 length: 12 residues. The CDR3 spells CSVVKGIHEQYF. The CDR3 nucleotides are TGCAGCGTTGTTAAGGGTATCCACGAGCAGTACTTC.

This clonotype was observed a few times. This rearrangement joins TRBV20-1 to TRBJ2-7; D may correspond to TRBD1 or TRBD2 (5 bases each). CDR1 and CDR2 (germline): DFQATT, SNEGSKA (reference sequence). The V and J ends lost 6 bases and 4 bases respectively, with 16 bases between them. This CDR3 is 13 amino acids long. DNA for the CDR3: TGCAGTGCGTCCGGGGACGGGGATTACGAGCAGTACTTC. Encoded protein: CSASGDGDYEQYF.

CDR3 nucleotide sequence: TGTGCCAGCAGCTTCCGGGGGATGGGCAGGAGCTCCTACAATGAGCAGTTCTTC. It specifies CASSFRGMGRSSYNEQFF. The rearrangement uses TRBV11-2 and TRBJ2-1, with D maybe TRBD2 (6 bases). The CDR3 sequence is 18 residues long. Germline lookup yields CDR1 SGHAT and CDR2 FQNNGV. With 3 bases removed from V and 0 bases from J, the gap between germline ends came to 18 bases.

The V and J genes are TRBV5-1 and TRBJ2-5; tentatively, D is TRBD2 (5 bases). The CDR3 length is 14 residues. Trimming took 5 bases from V and 5 from J, leaving 16 bases between them. Germline CDR1 SGHRS, CDR2 YFSETQ. In nucleotides, the CDR3 is TGCGCCAGCAGGGACGGACCGGGCGGGGAGACCCAGTACTTC. Protein sequence: CASRDGPGGETQYF. Drawing the rest from reference TRBV5-1 and TRBJ2-5, the complete variable domain is KAGVTQTPRYLIKTRGQQVTLSCSPISGHRSVSWYQQTPGQGLQFLFEYFSETQRNKGNFPGRFSGRQFSNSRSEMNVSTLELGDSALYLCASRDGPGGETQYFGPGTRLLVL.

This clonotype was seen only a few times. CDR3 DNA sequence: TGCAGTGCTAGAGACTCGGGACAGGGGAAAGAGACCCAGTACTTC. As protein: CSARDSGQGKETQYF. V is TRBV20-1 and J is TRBJ2-5; 10 bases are a match to TRBD1. The CDR3 covers 15 residues. After removal of 0 bases from V and 3 bases from J, the junction contained 4 bases not matched to a gene. From germline, CDR1 is DFQATT and CDR2 SNEGSKA (reference sequence).

Here the CDR3 reads CASCWGGPVDADTQYF. CDR3 in DNA: TGTGCCAGCTGCTGGGGGGGACCAGTTGATGCAGATACGCAGTATTTT. The rearrangement uses TRBV12-3 or TRBV12-4 and TRBJ2-3; 7 nucleotides match TRBD2. The CDR3 spans 16 residues. With V trimmed by 8 bases and J by 4 bases, 15 bases remained unmatched.

This clonotype was detected a few times. This rearrangement joins TRBV25-1 to TRBJ1-1; no definite D call. Trimming took off 3 bases at V and 4 bases at J, with 12 bases between the two ends. The CDR3 is 14 residues long. Per the germline V gene, CDR1 is MGHDK and CDR2 is SYGVNS. CDR3 sequence reads: CASSENRPGTEAFF. For the CDR3, the DNA is TGTGCCAGCAGTGAGAACAGACCAGGCACTGAAGCTTTCTTT.

This clonotype turned up a few times. This chain joins TRBV5-6 and TRBJ2-1; 8 bases map to TRBD1. CDR1 and CDR2 from the germline V gene are SGHDT and YYEEEE. The CDR3 is 13 residues long. V lost 5 bases and J lost 9; bases outside the gene matches: 7. This CDR3 reads CASSRRDRGEQFF. The DNA of the CDR3 is TGTGCCAGCAGTCGCCGCGACAGGGGTGAGCAGTTCTTC.

This clonotype was found a few times. V is TRBV9 and J is TRBJ1-2; D call uncertain. V lost 3 bases to trimming and J lost 7 bases, with 7 bases between them. The CDR3 has 11 residues. Germline CDR1 reads SGDLS; CDR2 reads YYNGEE. The DNA for the CDR3 is TGTGCCAGCAGCGGCGGTAGTGGCTACACCTTC. It is translated as CASSGGSGYTF.

V and J are TRBV20-1 and TRBJ2-7; D call uncertain. V was pared by 5 bases and J by 6 bases, with 14 bases between. The CDR3 length is 12 residues. Germline CDR1 and CDR2: DFQATT and SNEGSKA (reference sequence). The CDR3 DNA reads TGCAGTGCTGATAGAATCCCCGGCGAGCAGTACTTC. This gives the protein CSADRIPGEQYF.

This sequence joins TRBV5-6 and TRBJ1-1; 8 nucleotides line up with TRBD1. The CDR3 is 15 residues long. The germline gives CDR1 SGHDT, CDR2 YYEEEE. V lost 1 base and J lost 0; bases outside the gene matches: 2. The CDR3 DNA sequence: TGTGCCAGCAGCTTGTTGACAGGGGTGAACACTGAAGCTTTCTTT. This translates into CASSLLTGVNTEAFF.

This chain joins TRBV29-1 and TRBJ1-2; a possible D gene is TRBD1 (5 bases). The germline V and J ends were trimmed by 6 bases and 1 base, with 9 bases remaining between them. The CDR3 spans 12 residues. Germline-derived CDR1 and CDR2 are SQVTM and ANQGSEA. This CDR3 reads CSVSTDNYGYTF. As DNA, the CDR3 is TGCAGCGTGTCGACAGATAACTATGGCTACACCTTC.

This chain uses TRBV6-1 with TRBJ1-1; D is perhaps TRBD1 (6 bases). Germline CDR1 is MNHNS and CDR2 is SASEGT. This CDR3 has 12 amino acids. V shed 8 bases and J shed 0 bases, with 7 bases lying between them. CDR3 region: CASGQLNTEAFF. CDR3 nucleotide sequence: TGTGCCAGCGGACAGTTGAACACTGAAGCTTTCTTT.

This clonotype was counted between two and nine times. V and J are TRBV6-5 and TRBJ2-1, with 9 bases identical to TRBD2. The germline V gene has CDR1 MNHEY and CDR2 SVGAGI. The CDR3 covers 12 residues. The V gene end was trimmed by 5 bases and the J gene end by 8 bases; junction bases not matched to a gene: 1. The CDR3 nucleotides read TGTGCCAGCAGTCTAGCGGGACATGAGCAGTTCTTC. It codes for CASSLAGHEQFF.

The V call is TRBV7-6, the J call TRBJ2-1; D uncertain. The germline V and J ends were trimmed by 2 bases and 6 bases, with 11 bases remaining between them. CDR3 size: 14 residues. Germline V CDR1 and CDR2: SGHVS, FNYEAQ. The CDR3 here is CASSLSLEFNEQFF. CDR3 coding DNA: TGTGCCAGCAGCTTATCTTTAGAATTCAATGAGCAGTTCTTC.

CDR3 sequence reads: CASSWERGGDEQFF. CDR3 DNA: TGCGCCAGCAGCTGGGAGAGGGGAGGGGATGAGCAGTTCTTC. The gene calls are TRBV5-1 and TRBJ2-1; 7 bases map to TRBD2. The CDR3 has 14 amino acids. The germline V gene encodes CDR1 SGHRS and CDR2 YFSETQ. The V gene end was trimmed by 3 bases and the J gene end by 8 bases; junction bases not matched to a gene: 8. Full variable domain (remainder filled in from reference TRBV5-1 and TRBJ2-1): KAGVTQTPRYLIKTRGQQVTLSCSPISGHRSVSWYQQTPGQGLQFLFEYFSETQRNKGNFPGRFSGRQFSNSRSEMNVSTLELGDSALYLCASSWERGGDEQFFGPGTRLTVL.